This TCR beta chain was captured in a study of cytotoxic CD8 clonotypes in ibrutinib-treated CLL. For the study at large: Complete response was seen in 2 patients and partial in some 25; about 12 progressed and 14 stayed remitted after a median around 6 years. The taking of response samples occurred after a median about 12 months of treatment, with a range of 6 to 36.

A single count supports this clone. The antigen is unknown. Sequencing sought depths of 1 in 200,000 to 1 in 1 million T cells. The protocol was immunoSEQ multiplex PCR, while the TCRdb copy is restricted to in-frame clones and leaves out a portion. This sample carries 200,000 to 250,000 clones, more than 75% of them seen once, and the ten largest clones take roughly an eighth. General observations from the study: Treatment saw public clonotypes, which were uncommon, either contract or stay stable.

The CDR3 is 17 amino acids. V lost 4 bases to trimming and J lost 4 bases, with 22 bases between them. CDR1 and CDR2 from the germline V gene are SGHTA and FQGTGA. The clonotype comes from a human donor with chronic lymphocytic leukemia. The gene calls are TRBV7-3 and TRBJ1-2; D gene ambiguous. The specimen was PBMCs, collected after 12 months of ibrutinib treatment. The CDR3 loop is CASSSRISRPPIYGYTF. The CDR3 DNA reads as TGTGCCAGCAGCTCTCGGATATCGCGTCCCCCCATCTATGGCTACACCTTC.